This T cell receptor (beta chain) was captured by sequencing in a study of beta chain features in type 1 diabetes. cDNA synthesis used the whole RNA isolate, giving expressed TCRB sequences. About 3.6 million reads was the average for naive, central memory and regulatory T cell samples. Produced via immunoSEQ multiplex PCR; TCRdb's table is partial and in-frame only. The table includes about 410,000 clones, roughly 13% detected once. The V and J ends lost 7 bases and 10 bases, in that order; junction bases with no gene match: 8. Germline loops: CDR1 SQVTM, CDR2 ANQGSEA. The CDR3 has 11 residues. With respect to this clone: Its antigen is currently unknown.

Overall study results and limits: Patients with type 1 diabetes showed fewer VDJ junction insertions and more deletions.

The chain carries TRBV29-1 and TRBJ1-1, with TRBD1 identical over 8 bases. The origin of this receptor is a man aged 25-45 years in good health. Material for sequencing was naive CD4+ T cells from blood. The CDR3 spells CSAKDRERAFF. The CDR3 nucleotides are TGCAGCGCCAAGGACAGGGAAAGAGCTTTCTTT.